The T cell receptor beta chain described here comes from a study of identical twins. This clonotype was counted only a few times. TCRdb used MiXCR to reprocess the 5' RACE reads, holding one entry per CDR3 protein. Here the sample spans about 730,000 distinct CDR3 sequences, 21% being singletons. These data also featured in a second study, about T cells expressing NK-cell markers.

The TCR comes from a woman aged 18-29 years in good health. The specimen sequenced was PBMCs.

CDR3: CASSSGTGGPYEQYF. DNA of the CDR3: TGTGCCAGCAGTTCCGGGACAGGGGGGCCCTACGAGCAGTACTTC. The chain links TRBV6-5 to TRBJ2-7; 11 positions agree with TRBD1. The CDR3 has 15 amino acids. After removal of 4 bases from V and 2 bases from J, the junction contained 4 bases not matched to a gene. CDR1 and CDR2 from the germline V gene are MNHEY and SVGAGI.